This T cell receptor beta chain was recorded in a study of blood T cells in healthy people across ages. A J-beta primer mix and a sample-barcoded 5' primer were used in a second PCR of roughly 6 to 11 cycles. TCRdb reprocessed the 5' RACE reads with MiXCR, giving one entry per CDR3 protein. The table has roughly 1.9 million distinct CDR3 sequences, approximately 39% seen once. V dropped 3 bases and J dropped 0; count of bases not matched to a gene: 4. The CDR3 is 15 amino acids. Germline V gene lookup returns CDR1 SGHTA and CDR2 FQGNSA. This sequence originates from a human donor in good health. Sequenced material: blood. The V call is TRBV7-2, the J call TRBJ2-5; 7 positions agree with TRBD1. CDR3 sequence: CASSLGQLDQETQYF. The DNA of the CDR3 is TGTGCCAGCAGCTTGGGACAGCTCGACCAAGAGACCCAGTACTTC.